A selection of T cell receptor beta chains follows, all from one sample in a study of neurological immune-mediated disorders. Using its own MiXCR run on the 5' RACE reads, TCRdb lists one record per CDR3 protein. The data hold under 65,000 distinct CDR3 sequences, with 24% observed a single time. The sequencing sample was made of PBMCs. All receptors come from a man aged 60 to 75 with HTLV-1-associated myelopathy (HAM/TSP). Both conserved end residues are part of each CDR3. D genes are given only for firm matches. A row's size may be missing; if present it is once, few, many or a size class.

j_call d_call clone_size v_call cdr3_aa cdr3_nt
TRBJ2-7 TRBD2 many TRBV4-1 CASSQGAGGFAYEQYF TGCGCCAGCAGCCAGGGAGCGGGAGGTTTCGCCTACGAGCAGTACTTC
TRBJ2-3 . many TRBV4-1 CASSQTIAADTQYF TGCGCCAGCAGCCAGACGATCGCGGCAGATACGCAGTATTTT
TRBJ1-4 . many TRBV18 CASSAGVTATNEKLFF TGTGCCAGCTCAGCAGGGGTTACTGCAACTAATGAAAAACTGTTTTTT
TRBJ1-4 TRBD1 many TRBV6-5 CASSFSPGTGNEKLFF TGTGCCAGCAGTTTCTCCCCCGGGACAGGGAATGAAAAACTGTTTTTT
TRBJ1-5 . many TRBV20-1 CSARRVPGPTNQPQHF TGCAGTGCTAGAAGAGTTCCGGGGCCAACAAATCAGCCCCAGCATTTT
TRBJ2-5 . many TRBV5-1 CASSLSGSQAETQYF TGCGCCAGCAGCTTGTCCGGTAGCCAGGCAGAGACCCAGTACTTC
TRBJ1-5 . many TRBV27 CASSLGQGNQPQHF TGTGCCAGCAGTTTAGGTCAGGGCAATCAGCCCCAGCATTTT
TRBJ1-1 . many TRBV3-1 CASSQGADPEAFF TGTGCCAGCAGCCAAGGAGCGGACCCTGAAGCTTTCTTT
TRBJ2-3 TRBD2 . TRBV9 CASVAGGRGSDTQYF TGTGCCAGCGTAGCTGGCGGGAGGGGTTCAGATACGCAGTATTTT
TRBJ1-5 . many TRBV7-2 CASSDRNQPQHF TGTGCCAGCAGTGACAGGAATCAGCCCCAGCATTTT